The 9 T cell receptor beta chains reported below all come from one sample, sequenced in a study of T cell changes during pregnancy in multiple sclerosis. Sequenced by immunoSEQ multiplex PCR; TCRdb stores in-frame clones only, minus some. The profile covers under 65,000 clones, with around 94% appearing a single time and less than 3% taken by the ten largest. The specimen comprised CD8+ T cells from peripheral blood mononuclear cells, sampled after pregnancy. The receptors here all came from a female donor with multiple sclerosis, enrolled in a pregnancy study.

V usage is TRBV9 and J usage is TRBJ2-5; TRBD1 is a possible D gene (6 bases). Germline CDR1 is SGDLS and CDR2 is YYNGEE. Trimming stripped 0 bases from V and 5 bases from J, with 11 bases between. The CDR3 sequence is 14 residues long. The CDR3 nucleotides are TGTGCCAGCAGCGTAGGGGGGCTGGGCGAGACCCAGTACTTC. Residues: CASSVGGLGETQYF.

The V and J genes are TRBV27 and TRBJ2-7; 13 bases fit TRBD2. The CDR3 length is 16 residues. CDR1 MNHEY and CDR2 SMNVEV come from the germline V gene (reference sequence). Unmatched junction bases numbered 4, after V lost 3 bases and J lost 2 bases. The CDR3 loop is CASSFNGLAGAYEQYF. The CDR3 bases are TGTGCCAGCAGTTTCAACGGACTAGCGGGGGCCTACGAGCAGTACTTC.

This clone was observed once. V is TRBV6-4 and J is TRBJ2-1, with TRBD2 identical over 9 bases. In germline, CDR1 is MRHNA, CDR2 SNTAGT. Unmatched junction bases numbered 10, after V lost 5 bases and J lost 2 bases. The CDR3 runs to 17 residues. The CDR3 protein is CASSLNSGRGTYNEQFF. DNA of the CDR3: TGTGCCAGCAGTCTTAATAGCGGGAGAGGAACCTACAATGAGCAGTTCTTC.

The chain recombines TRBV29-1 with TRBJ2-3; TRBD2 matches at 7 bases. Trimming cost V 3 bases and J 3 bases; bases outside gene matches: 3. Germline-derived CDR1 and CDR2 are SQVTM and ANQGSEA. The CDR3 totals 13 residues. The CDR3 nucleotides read TGCAGCGTTGATGCTAGCGGAACAGATACGCAGTATTTT. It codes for CSVDASGTDTQYF.

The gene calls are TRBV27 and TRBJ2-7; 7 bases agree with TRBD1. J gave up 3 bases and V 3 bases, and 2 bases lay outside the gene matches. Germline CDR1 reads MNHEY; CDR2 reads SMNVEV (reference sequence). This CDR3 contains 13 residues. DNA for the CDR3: TGTGCCAGCAGTTTGAGGGACAGCTACGAGCAGTACTTC. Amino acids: CASSLRDSYEQYF.

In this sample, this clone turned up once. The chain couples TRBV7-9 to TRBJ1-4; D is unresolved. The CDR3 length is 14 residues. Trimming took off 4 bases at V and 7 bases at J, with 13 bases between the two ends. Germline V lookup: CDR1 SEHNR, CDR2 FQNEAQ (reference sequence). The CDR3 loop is CASSSTTRSEKLFF. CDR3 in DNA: TGTGCCAGCAGCTCCACAACCCGGAGTGAAAAACTGTTTTTT.

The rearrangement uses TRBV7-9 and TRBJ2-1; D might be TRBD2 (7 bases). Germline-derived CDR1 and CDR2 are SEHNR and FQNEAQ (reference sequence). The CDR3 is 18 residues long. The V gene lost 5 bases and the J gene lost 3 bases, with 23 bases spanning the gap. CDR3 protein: CASSEQGAGRAVYNEQFF. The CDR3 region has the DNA TGTGCCAGCAGCGAACAGGGAGCAGGGAGGGCCGTCTACAATGAGCAGTTCTTC.

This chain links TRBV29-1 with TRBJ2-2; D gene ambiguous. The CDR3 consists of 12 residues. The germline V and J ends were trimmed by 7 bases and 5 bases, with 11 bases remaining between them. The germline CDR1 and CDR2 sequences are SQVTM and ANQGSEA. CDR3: CSAQTETGELFF. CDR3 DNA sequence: TGCAGCGCCCAGACTGAAACCGGGGAGCTGTTTTTT.

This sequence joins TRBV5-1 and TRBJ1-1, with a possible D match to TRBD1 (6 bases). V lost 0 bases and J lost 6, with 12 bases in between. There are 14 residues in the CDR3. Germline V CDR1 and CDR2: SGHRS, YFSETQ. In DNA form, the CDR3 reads TGCGCCAGCAGCTTGGGGCAGGGGATCTCTGAAGCTTTCTTT. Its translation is CASSLGQGISEAFF.